The T cell receptor beta chain under discussion was sequenced for a study of T cells in Graves' hyperthyroidism and ophthalmopathy. Amplified regions were TCR beta CDR3 sequences from RNA transcripts. With the HTBI primer set, the TCR CDR3 went through a first round of RT-PCR. TCRdb reprocessed the multiplex PCR reads with MiXCR, giving one entry per CDR3 protein. The repertoire includes roughly 560,000 distinct CDR3 sequences, around 15% of them detected once, and around 4.5% sits in the top ten. The germline V and J ends were trimmed by 7 bases and 1 base, with 10 bases remaining between them. This CDR3 spans 14 amino acids. Per the germline V gene, CDR1 is KGHDR and CDR2 is SFDVKD.

The TCR sequence derives from a middle-aged woman with Graves' ophthalmopathy. Sequences were obtained from blood. The J gene is TRBJ1-5, the V gene TRBV24-1, with D possibly being TRBD1 (6 bases). In DNA, the CDR3 is TGTGCCACCAGCGAGACAGGAAGCAATCAGCCCCAGCATTTT. As protein: CATSETGSNQPQHF.